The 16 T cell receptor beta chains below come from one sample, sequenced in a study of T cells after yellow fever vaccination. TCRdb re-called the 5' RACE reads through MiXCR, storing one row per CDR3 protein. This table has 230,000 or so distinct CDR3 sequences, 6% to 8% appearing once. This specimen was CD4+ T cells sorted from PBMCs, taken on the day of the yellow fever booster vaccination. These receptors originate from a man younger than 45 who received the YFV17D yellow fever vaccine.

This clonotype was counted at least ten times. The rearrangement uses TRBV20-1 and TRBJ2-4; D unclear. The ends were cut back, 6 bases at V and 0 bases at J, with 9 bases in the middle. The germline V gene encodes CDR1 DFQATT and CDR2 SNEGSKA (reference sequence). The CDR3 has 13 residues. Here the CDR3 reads CSATPLAKNIQYF. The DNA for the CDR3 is TGCAGTGCGACTCCGTTAGCCAAAAACATTCAGTACTTC.

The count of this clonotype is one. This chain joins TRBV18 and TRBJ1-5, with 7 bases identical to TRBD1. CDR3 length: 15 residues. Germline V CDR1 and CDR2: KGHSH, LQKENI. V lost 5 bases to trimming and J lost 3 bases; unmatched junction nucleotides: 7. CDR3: CASSSGQANNQPQHF. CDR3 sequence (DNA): TGTGCCAGCTCAAGCGGACAGGCTAACAATCAGCCCCAGCATTTT.

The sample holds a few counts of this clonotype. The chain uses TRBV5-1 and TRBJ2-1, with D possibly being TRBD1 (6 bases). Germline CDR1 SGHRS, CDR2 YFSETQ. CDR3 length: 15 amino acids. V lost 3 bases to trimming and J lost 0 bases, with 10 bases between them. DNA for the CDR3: TGCGCCAGCAGCTGGACGGACAGCTCCTACAATGAGCAGTTCTTC. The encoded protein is CASSWTDSSYNEQFF.

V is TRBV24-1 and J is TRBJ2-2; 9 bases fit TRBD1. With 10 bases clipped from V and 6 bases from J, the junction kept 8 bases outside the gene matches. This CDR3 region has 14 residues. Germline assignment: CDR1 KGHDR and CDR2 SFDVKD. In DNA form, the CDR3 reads TGTGCCACTAGGAGACAGGGGGGGTCCGGGGAGCTGTTTTTT. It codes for CATRRQGGSGELFF.

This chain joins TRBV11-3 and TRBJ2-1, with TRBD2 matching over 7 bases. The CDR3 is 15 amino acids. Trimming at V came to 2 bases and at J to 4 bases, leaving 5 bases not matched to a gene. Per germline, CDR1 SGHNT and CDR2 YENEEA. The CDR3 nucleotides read TGTGCCAGCAGCTTAATGGGGGAGGGGTACAATGAGCAGTTCTTC. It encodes CASSLMGEGYNEQFF. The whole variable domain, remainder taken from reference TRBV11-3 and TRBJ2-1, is EAGVVQSPRYKIIEKKQPVAFWCNPISGHNTLYWYLQNLGQGPELLIRYENEEAVDDSQLPKDRFSAERLKGVDSTLKIQPAELGDSAVYLCASSLMGEGYNEQFFGPGTRLTVL.

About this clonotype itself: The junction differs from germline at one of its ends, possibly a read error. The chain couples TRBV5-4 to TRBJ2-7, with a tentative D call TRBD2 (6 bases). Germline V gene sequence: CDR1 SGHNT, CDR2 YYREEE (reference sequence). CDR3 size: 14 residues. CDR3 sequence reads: CASSQSSGLSPPLF. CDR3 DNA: TGTGCCAGCAGCCAGTCCTCGGGACTTTCTCCCCCACTCTTC.

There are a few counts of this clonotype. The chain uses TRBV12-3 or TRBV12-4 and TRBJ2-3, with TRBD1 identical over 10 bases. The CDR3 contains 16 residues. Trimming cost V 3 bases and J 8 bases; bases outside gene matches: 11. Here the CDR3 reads CASSFGGTGAAGTQYF. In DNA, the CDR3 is TGTGCCAGCAGTTTCGGGGGGACAGGGGCCGCTGGTACGCAGTATTTT.

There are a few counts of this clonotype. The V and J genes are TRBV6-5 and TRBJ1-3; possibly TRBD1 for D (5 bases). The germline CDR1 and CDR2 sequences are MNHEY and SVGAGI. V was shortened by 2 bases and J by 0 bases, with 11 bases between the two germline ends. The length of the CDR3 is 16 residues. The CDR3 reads CASSYAGTHSGNTIYF. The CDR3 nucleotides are TGTGCCAGCAGTTACGCCGGGACCCACTCTGGAAACACCATATATTTT.

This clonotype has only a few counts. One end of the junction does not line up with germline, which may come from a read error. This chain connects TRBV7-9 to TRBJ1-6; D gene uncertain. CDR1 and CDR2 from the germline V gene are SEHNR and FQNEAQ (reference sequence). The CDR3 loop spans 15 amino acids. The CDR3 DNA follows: TGTGCCAGCAGTTTAGCATCTGGGCGGGATTCACCCCTCCACTTT. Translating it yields CASSLASGRDSPLHF.

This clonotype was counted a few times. CDR3 in DNA: TGTGCCAGCAGTTTCGGGGACACCATATATTTT. Translation: CASSFGDTIYF. The chain carries TRBV12-3 or TRBV12-4 and TRBJ1-3; no clear D gene. The CDR3 extends over 11 amino acids. Trimming stripped 3 bases from V and 8 bases from J, with 5 bases between.

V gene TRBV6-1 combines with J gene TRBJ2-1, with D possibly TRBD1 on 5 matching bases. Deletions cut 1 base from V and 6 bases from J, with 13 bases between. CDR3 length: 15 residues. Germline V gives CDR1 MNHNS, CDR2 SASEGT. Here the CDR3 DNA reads TGTGCCAGCAGTGAAGAGGAGAGCAGGGTCAATGAGCAGTTCTTC. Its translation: CASSEEESRVNEQFF.

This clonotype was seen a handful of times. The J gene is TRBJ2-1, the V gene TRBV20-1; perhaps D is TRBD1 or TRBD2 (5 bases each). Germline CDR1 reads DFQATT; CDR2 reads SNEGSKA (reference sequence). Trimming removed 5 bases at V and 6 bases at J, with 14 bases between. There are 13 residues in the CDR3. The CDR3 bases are TGCAGTGCTCCGCAACCCGGGACCAATGAGCAGTTCTTC. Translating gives CSAPQPGTNEQFF.

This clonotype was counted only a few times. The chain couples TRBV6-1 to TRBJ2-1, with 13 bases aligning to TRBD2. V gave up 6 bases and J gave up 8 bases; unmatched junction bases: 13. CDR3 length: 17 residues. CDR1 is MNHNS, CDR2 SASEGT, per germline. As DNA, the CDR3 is TGTGCCAGCAGCCAGCCTTCTACTAGCGGGAGGGCCTATGAGCAGTTCTTC. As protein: CASSQPSTSGRAYEQFF.

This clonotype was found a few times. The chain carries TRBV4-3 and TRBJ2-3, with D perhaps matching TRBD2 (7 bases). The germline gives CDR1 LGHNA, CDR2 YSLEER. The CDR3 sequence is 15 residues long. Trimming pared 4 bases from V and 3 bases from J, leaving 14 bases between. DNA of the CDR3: TGCGCCAGCAGCCGGGGGGGCGGCTTTACAGATACGCAGTATTTT. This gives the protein CASSRGGGFTDTQYF.

In nucleotides, the CDR3 is TGTGCCACCAGTTCATACACCGGGGAGCTGTTTTTT. Translated, it gives CATSSYTGELFF. The chain couples TRBV24-1 to TRBJ2-2; D uncertain. CDR3 size: 12 residues. The V end lost 6 bases, the J end lost 3 bases, and 4 bases lay between the germline ends. From germline, CDR1 is KGHDR and CDR2 SFDVKD.

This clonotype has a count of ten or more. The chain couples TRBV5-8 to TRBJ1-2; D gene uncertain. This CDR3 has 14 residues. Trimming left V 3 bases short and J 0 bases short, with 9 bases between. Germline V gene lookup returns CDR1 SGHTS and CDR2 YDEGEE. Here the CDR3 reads CASSYRASNYGYTF. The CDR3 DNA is TGTGCCAGCAGCTATAGGGCCTCTAACTATGGCTACACCTTC.